What follows are 29 T cell receptor beta chains derived from one specimen sequenced in a study of pediatric ulcerative colitis. The table came from immunoSEQ multiplex PCR; TCRdb's copy has only in-frame clones and leaves some out. The sample holds 44,000 or so clones; roughly 79% are singletons and the top ten take less than 4.5%. The rectum was sampled with one to two pinch biopsies at colonoscopy. The sequenced sample consisted of gut tissue. These TCRs come from a girl between 10 and 17 years old with moderate ulcerative colitis.

This sequence joins TRBV5-1 and TRBJ2-2; 8 bases are a match to TRBD2. This CDR3 region has 15 residues. With 0 bases clipped from V and 4 bases from J, the junction kept 2 bases outside the gene matches. The V gene's germline CDR1 is SGHRS and CDR2 YFSETQ. The chain's CDR3 is CASSLDAGGTGELFF. The CDR3 DNA reads as TGCGCCAGCAGCTTGGATGCGGGGGGCACCGGGGAGCTGTTTTTT.

This clone was recorded a few times. V gene TRBV7-2 combines with J gene TRBJ1-5; TRBD1 is a possible D gene (5 bases). Trimming stripped 8 bases from V and 5 bases from J, with 16 bases between. Germline loops: CDR1 SGHTA, CDR2 FQGNSA. This CDR3 has 14 residues. In nucleotides, the CDR3 is TGTGCCAGCGGGCTCCAGGGTGTTTATCAGCCCCAGCATTTT. The encoded protein is CASGLQGVYQPQHF.

This clone came up a few times. V gene TRBV4-3 combines with J gene TRBJ1-5; D not certain. V lost 0 bases, J lost 0 bases, and 6 bases lay in between. The CDR3 loop spans 15 amino acids. Germline V CDR1 and CDR2: LGHNA, YSLEER. Here the CDR3 DNA reads TGCGCCAGCAGCCAAGATGGGGATAGCAATCAGCCCCAGCATTTT. Residues: CASSQDGDSNQPQHF.

This chain connects TRBV10-3 to TRBJ1-2; 8 bases match TRBD1. Looked up from germline, CDR1 is ENHRY and CDR2 is SYGVKD. This CDR3 region has 14 residues. J was trimmed by 1 base and V by 8 bases; bases with no gene match: 6. CDR3 nucleotides: TGTGCCATCTCGGGACAGGCCTTTAACTATGGCTACACCTTC. It encodes CAISGQAFNYGYTF.

The chain has TRBV5-6 and TRBJ1-2; 8 bases fit TRBD1. Trimming cost V 3 bases and J 7 bases; bases outside gene matches: 11. CDR1 is SGHDT and CDR2 is YYEEEE in the germline V gene. The CDR3 runs 15 residues. DNA for the CDR3: TGTGCCAGCAGCTCCGTCCACGGACAGGGAGGTGGCTACACCTTC. It specifies CASSSVHGQGGGYTF.

The chain links TRBV7-9 to TRBJ1-6; D is perhaps TRBD1 (6 bases). V was pared by 3 bases and J by 7 bases, with 10 bases between. Germline lookup yields CDR1 SEHNR and CDR2 FQNEAQ (reference sequence). This CDR3 region has 14 residues. The CDR3: CASSFRGRNSPLHF. CDR3 nucleotide sequence: TGTGCCAGCAGCTTCAGGGGTAGGAATTCACCCCTCCACTTT. The variable domain in full, with the rest retrieved from reference TRBV7-9 and TRBJ1-6, is DTGVSQNPRHKITKRGQNVTFRCDPISEHNRLYWYRQTLGQGPEFLTYFQNEAQLEKSRLLSDRFSAERPKGSFSTLEIQRTEQGDSAMYLCASSFRGRNSPLHFGNGTRLTVT.

DNA of the CDR3: TGCGCCAGCAGCCAAGAAGGCCCCTACAATGAGCAGTTCTTC. This encodes CASSQEGPYNEQFF. V is TRBV4-1 and J is TRBJ2-1; D uncertain. In germline, CDR1 is MGHRA, CDR2 YSYEKL. V was cut by 0 bases and J by 2 bases, with 5 bases left in between. The length of the CDR3 is 14 residues.

This sequence joins TRBV11-1 and TRBJ2-1, with unresolved D. V lost 5 bases to trimming and J lost 7 bases, with 12 bases between them. This CDR3 has 13 residues. Germline V gene data show CDR1 as SGHAT and CDR2 as FQDESV (reference sequence). CDR3 residues: CASSQDYRNEQFF. The CDR3 coding sequence is TGTGCCAGCAGCCAAGATTACAGAAATGAGCAGTTCTTC.

The rearrangement joins TRBV7-9 to TRBJ1-2, with TRBD1 identical over 8 bases. J gave up 6 bases and V 0 bases, and 3 bases lay outside the gene matches. Germline V gives CDR1 SEHNR, CDR2 FQNEAQ (reference sequence). The CDR3 runs 14 residues. The CDR3 reads CASSLADREDGYTF. Here the CDR3 DNA reads TGTGCCAGCAGCTTAGCGGACAGGGAGGATGGCTACACCTTC.

The sample holds a few counts of this clone. The genes are TRBV28 and TRBJ1-5; 9 nucleotides line up with TRBD1. Losses at the gene ends were 3 bases for V and 5 bases for J; bases not matched to a gene: 8. This CDR3 has 16 residues. Germline V lookup: CDR1 MDHEN, CDR2 SYDVKM. This chain's CDR3 is CASSLFDRGWYQPQHF. The CDR3 coding sequence is TGTGCCAGCAGTTTGTTCGACAGGGGGTGGTATCAGCCCCAGCATTTT.

V is TRBV5-4 and J is TRBJ2-2; D gene uncertain. Germline CDR1 is SGHNT and CDR2 is YYREEE (reference sequence). V dropped 4 bases and J dropped 7 bases, with 8 bases sitting between them. The CDR3 extends over 12 amino acids. The CDR3 bases are TGTGCCAGCAGCCCACCGGTCGGGGAGCTGTTTTTT. The encoded protein is CASSPPVGELFF.

The chain links TRBV19 to TRBJ2-7, with 9 positions matching TRBD1. The CDR3 has 14 residues. The V gene end was trimmed by 5 bases and the J gene end by 3 bases; junction bases not matched to a gene: 5. Germline V gene sequence: CDR1 LNHDA, CDR2 SQIVND (reference sequence). Here the CDR3 reads CASSAGTGIYEQYF. As DNA, the CDR3 is TGTGCCAGTAGTGCAGGGACAGGGATCTACGAGCAGTACTTC.

This clone appeared a few times. The chain has TRBV6-5 and TRBJ2-7; unclear D gene. V lost 0 bases and J 4 bases, leaving 13 bases between the germline ends. The CDR3 spans 15 residues. The germline CDR1 and CDR2 sequences are MNHEY and SVGAGI. CDR3 in DNA: TGTGCCAGCAGTTACTCTCCTGTGAGTGGGTACGAGCAGTACTTC. Translated, it gives CASSYSPVSGYEQYF.

This chain uses TRBV6-6 with TRBJ2-2; 8 nucleotides agree with TRBD2. V was clipped by 6 bases and J by 0 bases; unmatched bases: 3. Germline CDR1 is MNHNY and CDR2 is SVGAGI (reference sequence). CDR3 size: 15 residues. CDR3 sequence reads: CASRKAGANTGELFF. Written as DNA, the CDR3 is TGTGCCAGCAGAAAAGCGGGAGCGAACACCGGGGAGCTGTTTTTT.

V is TRBV2 and J is TRBJ2-3, with 10 positions matching TRBD2. The germline V gene encodes CDR1 SNHLY and CDR2 FYNNEI. V was clipped by 4 bases and J by 7 bases; unmatched bases: 8. The CDR3 loop spans 15 amino acids. The CDR3 loop reads CASSAQREGSHTQYF. CDR3 DNA: TGTGCCAGCAGTGCCCAGCGGGAGGGCTCTCATACGCAGTATTTT. Full variable domain (missing parts from reference TRBV2 and TRBJ2-3): EPEVTQTPSHQVTQMGQEVILRCVPISNHLYFYWYRQILGQKVEFLVSFYNNEISEKSEIFDDQFSVERPDGSNFTLKIRSTKLEDSAMYFCASSAQREGSHTQYFGPGTRLTVL.

The CDR3 DNA sequence: TGCGCCAGCAGCTTGGATTGGTCTGCCACCTACAATGAGCAGTTCTTC. As protein: CASSLDWSATYNEQFF. The rearrangement joins TRBV5-1 to TRBJ2-1; D is unclear. Germline V gene data show CDR1 as SGHRS and CDR2 as YFSETQ. The CDR3 spans 16 residues. The ends were cut back, 0 bases at V and 2 bases at J, with 12 bases in the middle.

The count of this clone is one. The chain has TRBV21-1 and TRBJ2-5; TRBD2 reflects the table's D call only, with no check against the DNA. TRBV21-1 is a pseudogene. The CDR3 extends over 17 amino acids. The CDR3 nucleotides are TGTGCCAGCGGCCCGGGACTAGCGGGGGGTTACCAAGAGACCCAGTACTTC. Translated, it gives CASGPGLAGGYQETQYF.

This sequence joins TRBV5-1 and TRBJ1-1; TRBD1 matches 8 bases. Germline CDR1 reads SGHRS; CDR2 reads YFSETQ. The J segment lost 1 base and the V segment lost 2 bases, leaving 4 bases of the junction unmatched. The CDR3 consists of 15 residues. CDR3 in DNA: TGCGCCAGCAGCTTCCAGGGGGCCGAGAACACTGAAGCTTTCTTT. This codes for CASSFQGAENTEAFF.

The table lists this clone with a few counts. The chain combines TRBV19 with TRBJ2-1; a possible D gene is TRBD1 (6 bases). CDR3 size: 16 residues. CDR1 and CDR2 (germline): LNHDA, SQIVND (reference sequence). V was shortened by 6 bases and J by 0 bases, with 15 bases between the two germline ends. DNA of the CDR3: TGTGCCAGTAGCCTCGGGCAGGGGTTCTCCTACAATGAGCAGTTCTTC. It codes for CASSLGQGFSYNEQFF.

This clone appeared a single time. V usage is TRBV5-4 and J usage is TRBJ1-1; D is possibly TRBD1 (5 bases). The V and J ends lost 4 bases and 10 bases respectively, with 17 bases between them. The CDR3 covers 13 residues. The germline gives CDR1 SGHNT, CDR2 YYREEE (reference sequence). CDR3 residues: CASSPPSGQGAFF. The CDR3 DNA is TGTGCCAGCAGCCCCCCCAGTGGCCAGGGAGCTTTCTTT.

CDR3 bases: TGTGCTAGTGGTTTGGGGGGCTACGAGCAGTACTTC. As protein: CASGLGGYEQYF. This chain joins TRBV12-5 and TRBJ2-7; D gene unclear. Germline loops: CDR1 LGHNT, CDR2 FRNRAP. V lost 1 base and J lost 3, with 4 bases in between. The CDR3 extends over 12 amino acids.

V usage is TRBV13 and J usage is TRBJ2-3, with 9 nucleotides matching TRBD2. Germline-derived CDR1 and CDR2 are PRHDT and FYEKMQ (reference sequence). After removal of 5 bases from V and 6 bases from J, the junction contained 12 bases not matched to a gene. This CDR3 region has 16 residues. Written as DNA, the CDR3 is TGTGCCAGCAGCGGCGGCGGGAGGGAGTTTTTGGATACGCAGTATTTT. Translation: CASSGGGREFLDTQYF.

DNA of the CDR3: TGTGCCAGCAGCTTTACCCAGCCCGACACCTACAATGAGCAGTTCTTC. This translates into CASSFTQPDTYNEQFF. The chain links TRBV11-2 to TRBJ2-1; the D is unclear. Looked up from germline, CDR1 is SGHAT and CDR2 is FQNNGV. V was cut by 3 bases and J by 2 bases, with 14 bases left in between. The CDR3 runs to 16 residues.

V gene TRBV14 combines with J gene TRBJ1-1; D is possibly TRBD1 (6 bases). The CDR3 covers 15 residues. Trimming stripped 0 bases from V and 6 bases from J, with 14 bases between. Germline V gene data show CDR1 as SGHDN and CDR2 as FVKESK. The CDR3 sequence: CASSQDQGTLAEAFF. DNA for the CDR3: TGTGCCAGCAGCCAAGATCAAGGGACATTGGCTGAAGCTTTCTTT.

The chain carries TRBV30 and TRBJ1-5, with D unresolved. Germline values: CDR1 GTSNPN, CDR2 SVGIG (reference sequence). The CDR3 extends over 15 amino acids. V shed 3 bases and J shed 0 bases, with 12 bases lying between them. Here the CDR3 reads CAWSTGGHSNQPQHF. The CDR3 nucleotides read TGTGCCTGGAGCACCGGAGGTCATAGCAATCAGCCCCAGCATTTT.

The genes are TRBV27 and TRBJ2-7; TRBD1 matches 9 bases. The trim removed 2 bases at V and 0 bases at J, leaving 2 bases unmatched. The CDR3 is 15 amino acids. Germline lookup yields CDR1 MNHEY and CDR2 SMNVEV (reference sequence). The CDR3 loop reads CASSLGTGNSYEQYF. CDR3 nucleotide sequence: TGTGCCAGCAGTTTAGGGACAGGGAACTCCTACGAGCAGTACTTC.

The chain couples TRBV7-9 to TRBJ2-7, with D unresolved. The germline V and J ends were trimmed by 2 bases and 6 bases, with 8 bases remaining between them. Germline V gene sequence: CDR1 SEHNR, CDR2 FQNEAQ (reference sequence). The CDR3 spans 12 residues. CDR3 sequence (DNA): TGTGCCAGCAGCTTACCAAACGCCGAGCAGTACTTC. It translates to CASSLPNAEQYF. Complete variable domain (other parts from reference TRBV7-9 and TRBJ2-7): DTGVSQNPRHKITKRGQNVTFRCDPISEHNRLYWYRQTLGQGPEFLTYFQNEAQLEKSRLLSDRFSAERPKGSFSTLEIQRTEQGDSAMYLCASSLPNAEQYFGPGTRLTVT.

This chain connects TRBV5-1 to TRBJ2-7, with D perhaps matching TRBD2 (6 bases). In germline, CDR1 is SGHRS, CDR2 YFSETQ. V was trimmed by 4 bases and J by 3 bases, leaving 8 bases between them. This CDR3 is built from 12 residues. The CDR3 DNA reads TGCGCCAGCAGCCCCGGGGGCTACGAGCAGTACTTC. Translated: CASSPGGYEQYF. Supplemented by reference TRBV5-1 and TRBJ2-7, the full variable domain reads KAGVTQTPRYLIKTRGQQVTLSCSPISGHRSVSWYQQTPGQGLQFLFEYFSETQRNKGNFPGRFSGRQFSNSRSEMNVSTLELGDSALYLCASSPGGYEQYFGPGTRLTVT.

This clone was seen more than once but under ten times. The V and J genes are TRBV4-1 and TRBJ2-5; D gene unclear. Trimming took 1 base from V and 5 from J, leaving 8 bases between them. The CDR3 sequence is 13 residues long. Germline V gene data show CDR1 as MGHRA and CDR2 as YSYEKL. The CDR3 protein is CASSQALSETQYF. CDR3 nucleotides: TGCGCCAGCAGCCAAGCCCTCTCGGAGACCCAGTACTTC.